This T cell receptor (beta chain) originates from a study of blood T cell repertoires in COVID-19. Study as a whole: The United States, Italy and Spain were the sources of the acute and convalescent COVID-19 samples. T cells, B-cell-depleted T cells, or PBMCs provided the cDNA or gDNA that served as material.

In the authors' methods: The authors estimated nucleated cell counts from reference gene primer amplification. Repertoires were generated with immunoSEQ multiplex PCR, while TCRdb's copy carries only in-frame clones and drops some. That table is the source of V, J and clone size, and D and trimming were worked out from the DNA. The sample consists of 150,000 to 170,000 clones, around 83% of them appearing once. Germline V gene sequence: CDR1 MNHEY, CDR2 SVGAGI. The CDR3 contains 15 residues. After removal of 6 bases from V and 3 bases from J, the junction contained 6 bases not matched to a gene. The chain carries TRBV6-5 and TRBJ2-2, with 8 bases matching TRBD1. Sequenced material: peripheral blood. This TCR was recovered from a woman aged 55-69 years with COVID-19, enrolled during active disease. CDR3 sequence reads: CASSSDRGYTGELFF. In DNA form, the CDR3 reads TGTGCCAGCAGCTCCGACAGGGGATACACCGGGGAGCTGTTTTTT.